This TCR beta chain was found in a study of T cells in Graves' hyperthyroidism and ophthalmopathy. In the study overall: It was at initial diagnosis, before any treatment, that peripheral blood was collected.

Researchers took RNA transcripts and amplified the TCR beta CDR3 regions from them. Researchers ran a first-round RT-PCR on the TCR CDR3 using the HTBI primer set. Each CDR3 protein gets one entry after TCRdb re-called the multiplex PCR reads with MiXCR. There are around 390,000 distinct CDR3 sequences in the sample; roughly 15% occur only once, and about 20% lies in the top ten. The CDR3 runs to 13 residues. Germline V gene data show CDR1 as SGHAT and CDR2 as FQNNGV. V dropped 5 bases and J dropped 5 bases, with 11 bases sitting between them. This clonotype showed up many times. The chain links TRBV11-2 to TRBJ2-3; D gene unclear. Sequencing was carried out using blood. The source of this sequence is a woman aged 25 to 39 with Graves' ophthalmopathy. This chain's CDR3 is CASSPPPQDTQYF. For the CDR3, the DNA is TGTGCCAGCAGCCCCCCCCCCCAAGATACGCAGTATTTT.